This section outlines one TCR beta chain sequence together with its context. Antigen specificity is unknown. The PCR ran on 60 Vbeta and 13 Jbeta primers. Profiling relied on immunoSEQ multiplex PCR, and the TCRdb table lists in-frame clones only, not all of them. The record lists under 150,000 clones, of which the ten most abundant hold less than 3.5%. This entry comes from a study of cytomegalovirus exposure and HLA in healthy donors. For the study at large: Early release data held 85 million or so unique TCRs from HLA-typed donors.

The V and J ends lost 0 bases and 7 bases respectively, with 9 bases between them. The CDR3 spans 14 residues. Germline CDR1 SGHTA, CDR2 FQGNSA. Study results and limitations: With DRB1 most and HLA-C fewest, TCR association rates differed between HLA loci in a later analysis. A likely sequencing artifact accounted for one observed cluster of highly shared sequence variants. V- and J-gene trimming in TCR beta was tied to a missense DCLRE1C variant by an analysis performed later.

The sequenced sample was PBMCs. The clonotype comes from a man aged 35-49 years in good health and CMV-seronegative. The chain carries TRBV7-2 and TRBJ2-2, with a weak D call TRBD1 (6 bases). The CDR3 loop reads CASSLATGFGELFF. The CDR3, as DNA: TGTGCCAGCAGCTTAGCGACAGGATTCGGGGAGCTGTTTTTT.